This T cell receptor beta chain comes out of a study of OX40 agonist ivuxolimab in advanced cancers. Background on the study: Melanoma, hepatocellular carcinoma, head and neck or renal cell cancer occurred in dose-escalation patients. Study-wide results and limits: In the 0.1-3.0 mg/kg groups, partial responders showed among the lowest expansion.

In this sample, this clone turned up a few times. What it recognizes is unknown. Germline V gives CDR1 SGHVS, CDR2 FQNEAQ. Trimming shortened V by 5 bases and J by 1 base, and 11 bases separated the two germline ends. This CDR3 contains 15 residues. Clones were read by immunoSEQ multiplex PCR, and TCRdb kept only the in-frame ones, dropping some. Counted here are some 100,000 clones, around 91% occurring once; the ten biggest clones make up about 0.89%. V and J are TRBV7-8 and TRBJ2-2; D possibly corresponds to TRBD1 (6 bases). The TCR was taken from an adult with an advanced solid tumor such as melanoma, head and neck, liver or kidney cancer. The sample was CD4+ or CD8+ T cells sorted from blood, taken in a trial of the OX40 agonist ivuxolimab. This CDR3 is CASSPRDKNTGELFF. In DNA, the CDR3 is TGTGCCAGCAGCCCCCGGGACAAGAACACCGGGGAGCTGTTTTTT. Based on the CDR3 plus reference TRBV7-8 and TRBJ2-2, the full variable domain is GAGVSQSPRYKVAKRGQDVALRCDPISGHVSLFWYQQALGQGPEFLTYFQNEAQLDKSGLPSDRFFAERPEGSVSTLKIQRTQQEDSAVYLCASSPRDKNTGELFFGEGSRLTVL.